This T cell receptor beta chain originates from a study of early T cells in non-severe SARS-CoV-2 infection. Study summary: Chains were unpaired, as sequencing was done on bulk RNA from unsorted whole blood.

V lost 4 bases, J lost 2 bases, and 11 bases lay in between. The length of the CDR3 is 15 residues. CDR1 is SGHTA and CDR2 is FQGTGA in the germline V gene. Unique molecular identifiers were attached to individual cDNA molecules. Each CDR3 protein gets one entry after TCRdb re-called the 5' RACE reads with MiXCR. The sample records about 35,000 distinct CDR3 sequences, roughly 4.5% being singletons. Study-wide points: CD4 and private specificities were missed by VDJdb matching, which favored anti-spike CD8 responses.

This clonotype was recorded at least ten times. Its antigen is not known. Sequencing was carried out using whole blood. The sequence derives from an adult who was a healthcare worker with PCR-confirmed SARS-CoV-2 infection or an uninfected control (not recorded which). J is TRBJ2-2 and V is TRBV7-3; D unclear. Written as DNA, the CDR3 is TGTGCCAGCAGCTCCGACGGCACCAACACCGGGGAGCTGTTTTTT. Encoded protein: CASSSDGTNTGELFF.